This passage covers 30 T cell receptor beta chains from one sample sequenced in a study of OX40 agonist ivuxolimab in advanced cancers. TCRdb's copy holds only in-frame clones and misses some; the assay was immunoSEQ multiplex PCR. The table shows roughly 60,000 clones, with around 87% occurring only once. The source was CD4+ or CD8+ T cells sorted from blood, collected in a trial of the OX40 agonist ivuxolimab. The source is an adult with an advanced solid tumor such as melanoma, head and neck, liver or kidney cancer.

V is TRBV5-1 and J is TRBJ1-3, with D possibly matching TRBD1 (5 bases). Germline V gene lookup returns CDR1 SGHRS and CDR2 YFSETQ. The CDR3 consists of 16 residues. The V gene lost 4 bases and the J gene lost 0 bases, with 14 bases spanning the gap. The CDR3 loop reads CASSPGEQVSGNTIYF. In DNA form, the CDR3 reads TGCGCCAGCAGCCCGGGCGAACAGGTCTCTGGAAACACCATATATTTT.

V gene TRBV10-3 combines with J gene TRBJ2-7; 11 bases agree with TRBD2. V trimming: 0 bases; J trimming: 6 bases; junction bases outside the gene matches: 4. Germline CDR1 ENHRY, CDR2 SYGVKD. The CDR3 contains 15 residues. The CDR3 DNA is TGTGCCATCAGTGAGTCGGAGACTAGCGGGACCGAGCAGTACTTC. Translation: CAISESETSGTEQYF.

The gene calls are TRBV6-5 and TRBJ2-7; D gene unclear. CDR1 and CDR2 from the germline V gene are MNHEY and SVGAGI. Trimming pared 6 bases from V and 3 bases from J, leaving 15 bases between. The CDR3 spans 14 residues. CDR3 nucleotides: TGTGCCAGCAGCTCCAGCACGGGTATCTACGAGCAGTACTTC. Translation gives CASSSSTGIYEQYF.

The V call is TRBV9, the J call TRBJ2-7; 8 nucleotides line up with TRBD1. The CDR3 contains 15 residues. The V gene end was trimmed by 3 bases and the J gene end by 6 bases; junction bases not matched to a gene: 11. Germline-derived CDR1 and CDR2 are SGDLS and YYNGEE. The CDR3 region has the DNA TGTGCCAGCAGCGGGACGGACAGGGTATCGGGCGAGCAGTACTTC. Translated, it gives CASSGTDRVSGEQYF.

A remark on this clone: This could be a read error, since a much larger clone is one nucleotide away. The V gene is TRBV6-6, the J gene TRBJ1-5, with D perhaps matching TRBD1 (5 bases). The germline V and J ends were trimmed by 6 bases and 2 bases, with 11 bases remaining between them. Germline CDR1 MNHNY, CDR2 SVGAGI (reference sequence). The CDR3 runs 14 residues. For the CDR3, the DNA is TGTGCCAGCAGAAGGGAACAGGGCAATCAGCCCCAGCATTTT. This encodes CASRREQGNQPQHF.

The rearrangement joins TRBV6-1 to TRBJ2-7, with 9 bases fitting TRBD2. Trimming cost V 7 bases and J 3 bases; bases outside gene matches: 10. This CDR3 comprises 15 residues. CDR1 is MNHNS, CDR2 SASEGT, per germline. The CDR3 nucleotides read TGTGCCAGCACTATGATCGGGACTAGCCACTACGAGCAGTACTTC. Amino acids: CASTMIGTSHYEQYF.

The chain links TRBV6-1 to TRBJ1-2; D is ambiguous. Trimming removed 8 bases at V and 0 bases at J, with 13 bases between. The CDR3 loop spans 14 amino acids. From germline, CDR1 is MNHNS and CDR2 SASEGT. CDR3 sequence (DNA): TGTGCCAGCCGGGCAGGACTAGCTAACTATGGCTACACCTTC. Protein sequence: CASRAGLANYGYTF.

The chain joins TRBV6-1 to TRBJ2-5; D may be TRBD2 (5 bases). V was clipped by 5 bases and J by 2 bases, with 15 bases between them. The CDR3 length is 15 residues. From germline, CDR1 is MNHNS and CDR2 SASEGT. This chain's CDR3 is CASSRGGRRQETQYF. CDR3 bases: TGTGCCAGCAGTCGAGGAGGACGGAGACAAGAGACCCAGTACTTC.

This clone turned up a few times. The chain couples TRBV29-1 to TRBJ2-5; a weak D match, TRBD1 (6 bases). The CDR3 is 13 amino acids. CDR1 and CDR2 (germline): SQVTM, ANQGSEA. Trimming stripped 5 bases from V and 2 bases from J, with 12 bases between. Written as DNA, the CDR3 is TGCAGCGTTAGTAGGGGGTATCAAGAGACCCAGTACTTC. It codes for CSVSRGYQETQYF.

This clone has just a few counts. The chain carries TRBV7-9 and TRBJ1-4, with a possible D match to TRBD1 (5 bases). Germline assignment: CDR1 SEHNR and CDR2 FQNEAQ (reference sequence). The CDR3 sequence is 18 residues long. Trimming pared 4 bases from V and 0 bases from J, leaving 18 bases between. CDR3 coding DNA: TGTGCCAGCAGCTCACGACCCAGCACGGGGGCAACTAATGAAAAACTGTTTTTT. Protein: CASSSRPSTGATNEKLFF.

The J gene is TRBJ2-3, the V gene TRBV7-7, with 8 bases matching TRBD1. Germline V gene lookup returns CDR1 SSHAT and CDR2 FNYEAQ (reference sequence). This CDR3 has 13 residues. In nucleotides, the CDR3 is TGTGCTAGCTCAGGGGGCAACGCAGATACGCAGTATTTT. Translating gives CASSGGNADTQYF.

The V gene is TRBV5-5, the J gene TRBJ2-5; possibly TRBD2 for D (6 bases). The CDR3 is made up of 11 amino acids. V lost 4 bases and J lost 5, with 6 bases in between. Germline loops: CDR1 SGHKS, CDR2 YYEKEE (reference sequence). In DNA form, the CDR3 reads TGTGCCAGCAGCCGGGGGGAGACCCAGTACTTC. Translated, it gives CASSRGETQYF.

The chain recombines TRBV11-1 with TRBJ1-1; D is possibly TRBD1 (6 bases). Germline V gene sequence: CDR1 SGHAT, CDR2 FQDESV (reference sequence). The CDR3 is 15 amino acids. The ends were cut back, 5 bases at V and 0 bases at J, with 13 bases in the middle. The CDR3 nucleotides read TGTGCCAGCAGCGAGCTTGGGACATTGAACACTGAAGCTTTCTTT. It specifies CASSELGTLNTEAFF.

This clone came up once. The chain employs TRBV25-1 and TRBJ1-2; no firm D call. V lost 1 base and J lost 2, with 11 bases in between. Germline values: CDR1 MGHDK, CDR2 SYGVNS. The CDR3 runs 15 residues. CDR3 coding DNA: TGTGCCAGCAGTGAATCGGTCGGCGGAAACTATGGCTACACCTTC. Translation gives CASSESVGGNYGYTF.

The rearrangement joins TRBV15 to TRBJ2-3; D might be TRBD2 (6 bases). CDR1 is LNHNV and CDR2 is YYDKDF in the germline V gene (reference sequence). The CDR3 sequence is 16 residues long. The V end lost 4 bases, the J end lost 4 bases, and 18 bases lay between the germline ends. This chain's CDR3 is CATSKRTSPAADTQYF. The CDR3 nucleotides are TGTGCCACCAGCAAAAGAACTAGCCCAGCGGCAGATACGCAGTATTTT.

The chain carries TRBV19 and TRBJ1-5, with D unresolved. The CDR3 runs to 15 residues. Germline CDR1 LNHDA, CDR2 SQIVND (reference sequence). V lost 8 bases to trimming and J lost 3 bases, with 17 bases between them. As DNA, the CDR3 is TGTGCCAGTGGGTGGACCGAAACCTCCAATCAGCCCCAGCATTTT. This sequence encodes CASGWTETSNQPQHF.

The chain joins TRBV5-5 to TRBJ2-5; possible D gene TRBD1, 5 bases. The length of the CDR3 is 13 residues. Germline lookup yields CDR1 SGHKS and CDR2 YYEKEE (reference sequence). V was cut by 4 bases and J by 5 bases, with 12 bases left in between. DNA of the CDR3: TGTGCCAGCAGCCCCAGGGTGTCGGAGACCCAGTACTTC. Residues: CASSPRVSETQYF.

There are a few counts of this clone. The chain recombines TRBV28 with TRBJ2-1; 10 bases are a match to TRBD2. Germline assignment: CDR1 MDHEN and CDR2 SYDVKM. Trimming cost V 7 bases and J 0 bases; bases outside gene matches: 9. The CDR3 extends over 17 amino acids. The CDR3 region is CASTASGSPSSYNEQFF. The CDR3 DNA reads as TGTGCCAGCACGGCTAGCGGGAGCCCGAGCTCCTACAATGAGCAGTTCTTC.

CDR3: CASSEFVGQVDGYTF. The CDR3 nucleotides are TGTGCCAGCAGTGAATTTGTAGGACAGGTGGATGGCTACACCTTC. The genes are TRBV25-1 and TRBJ1-2; 7 bases are shared with TRBD1. The J segment lost 6 bases and the V segment lost 1 base, leaving 8 bases of the junction unmatched. Per germline, CDR1 MGHDK and CDR2 SYGVNS. The CDR3 totals 15 residues.

The count of this clone is one. The rearrangement links TRBV6-5 to TRBJ2-7; D unclear. This CDR3 comprises 15 residues. Germline CDR1 and CDR2: MNHEY and SVGAGI. Trimming removed 5 bases from V and 6 bases from J, with 20 bases in between. The CDR3: CASSDCRSGVCEQYF. Here the CDR3 DNA reads TGTGCCAGCAGTGACTGTAGGTCCGGTGTCTGCGAGCAGTACTTC.

This clone was recorded once. The V and J genes are TRBV28 and TRBJ1-4; maybe TRBD1 (6 bases). Between the trimmed V and J ends, which lost 6 bases and 0 bases, there was a span of 11 bases. Germline loops: CDR1 MDHEN, CDR2 SYDVKM. This CDR3 region has 15 residues. The CDR3 DNA is TGTGCCAGCAGCTCCGCAGGGGCAACTAATGAAAAACTGTTTTTT. Translation gives CASSSAGATNEKLFF.

The chain combines TRBV6-5 with TRBJ2-2, with D maybe TRBD2 (6 bases). Germline CDR1 is MNHEY and CDR2 is SVGAGI. Trimming removed 8 bases at V and 5 bases at J, with 12 bases between. The CDR3 covers 13 residues. The CDR3: CASRGISTGELFF. The CDR3, as DNA: TGTGCCAGCCGGGGGATTAGTACCGGGGAGCTGTTTTTT.

The rearrangement joins TRBV18 to TRBJ1-1; possibly TRBD1 for D (5 bases). The V gene lost 0 bases and the J gene lost 1 base, with 12 bases spanning the gap. Germline assignment: CDR1 KGHSH and CDR2 LQKENI. The CDR3 runs to 16 residues. CDR3 nucleotides: TGTGCCAGCTCACCACCTGCAAACGGACAGAACACTGAAGCTTTCTTT. This gives the protein CASSPPANGQNTEAFF.

The CDR3 loop is CASSYAYEAPSYEQYF. CDR3 bases: TGTGCCAGCAGTTACGCGTACGAGGCCCCCTCCTACGAGCAGTACTTC. The chain is built from TRBV6-6 and TRBJ2-7; D not resolved. Trimming removed 2 bases at V and 0 bases at J, with 14 bases between. Germline loops: CDR1 MNHNY, CDR2 SVGAGI (reference sequence). The CDR3 runs 16 residues.

This sequence joins TRBV30 and TRBJ1-5, with 7 bases that match TRBD1. The CDR3 is 16 residues long. Per the germline V gene, CDR1 is GTSNPN and CDR2 is SVGIG (reference sequence). J lost 5 bases, V lost 2 bases, and 12 bases had no gene match. CDR3 sequence: CAWSQDRRRADQPQHF. CDR3 in DNA: TGTGCCTGGAGTCAGGACAGGAGAAGGGCAGATCAGCCCCAGCATTTT.

The V and J genes are TRBV2 and TRBJ2-5, with D perhaps matching TRBD2 (6 bases). Germline loops: CDR1 SNHLY, CDR2 FYNNEI. The ends were cut back, 4 bases at V and 1 base at J, with 10 bases in the middle. CDR3 length equals 14 residues. The CDR3 sequence is CASSVSGLQETQYF. The DNA for the CDR3 is TGTGCCAGCAGTGTTTCGGGACTCCAAGAGACCCAGTACTTC.

Within the sample, this clone is medium-sized. The rearrangement joins TRBV7-9 to TRBJ2-2; 8 nucleotides line up with TRBD2. V dropped 6 bases and J dropped 1; count of bases not matched to a gene: 7. In germline, CDR1 is SEHNR, CDR2 FQNEAQ (reference sequence). CDR3 size: 16 residues. The CDR3 region is CASRPTSGMNTGELFF. The CDR3 bases are TGTGCCAGCAGGCCTACTAGCGGCATGAACACCGGGGAGCTGTTTTTT.

The V gene is TRBV11-3, the J gene TRBJ1-6; D is uncertain. The V and J ends lost 2 bases and 7 bases respectively, with 6 bases between them. The CDR3 length is 13 residues. CDR1 and CDR2 from the germline V gene are SGHNT and YENEEA. CDR3 region: CASSLRGNSPLHF. CDR3 coding DNA: TGTGCCAGCAGCTTACGGGGAAATTCACCCCTCCACTTT.

To note about this clone: An end of the junction differs from the germline gene, which may be a read error. The chain recombines TRBV7-8 with TRBJ1-1; a weak D match, TRBD1 (5 bases). Germline V gives CDR1 SGHVS, CDR2 FQNEAQ. This CDR3 has 13 amino acids. In nucleotides, the CDR3 is TGTGCCAGCAGCCCAGCAGGGAACCCTGAAGCTTTCTTT. Its protein product is CASSPAGNPEAFF.

This clone occurred once. This sample includes further DNA sequences coding for the same CDR3. This chain uses TRBV18 with TRBJ2-5; tentatively, D is TRBD1 (5 bases). Deletions cut 3 bases from V and 0 bases from J, with 5 bases between. Germline V gene lookup returns CDR1 KGHSH and CDR2 LQKENI. The CDR3 sequence is 13 residues long. In DNA, the CDR3 is TGTGCCAGCTCACCGACAGACCAAGAGACCCAGTACTTC. Translation gives CASSPTDQETQYF. Full variable domain (remainder filled in from reference TRBV18 and TRBJ2-5): NAGVMQNPRHLVRRRGQEARLRCSPMKGHSHVYWYRQLPEEGLKFMVYLQKENIIDESGMPKERFSAEFPKEGPSILRIQQVVRGDSAAYFCASSPTDQETQYFGPGTRLLVL.